What follows describes a single TCR beta chain. The data originate from a study of blood T cells in healthy people across ages. V lost 1 base and J 6 bases, leaving 10 bases between the germline ends. The germline gives CDR1 GTSNPN, CDR2 SVGIG (reference sequence). CDR3 length: 12 amino acids. Primers used in a second PCR of roughly 6 to 11 cycles were a sample-barcoded 5' primer and a J-beta primer mix. MiXCR, run by TCRdb on the 5' RACE reads, gives a single entry per CDR3 protein. The table records around 970,000 distinct CDR3 sequences, around 54% of them present only once. Sequencing was done on a sample of blood. The chain couples TRBV30 to TRBJ2-7; D is unresolved. The source of this sequence is a woman in her sixties in good health. The CDR3 DNA reads TGTGCCTGGAGTGGATCTGTGGGCGAGCAGTACTTC. Translation: CAWSGSVGEQYF.